Below are 26 T cell receptor beta chains sequenced from a single sample in a study of early T cells in non-severe SARS-CoV-2 infection. Via MiXCR, TCRdb re-called the 5' RACE reads, giving one row per CDR3 protein. In the table there are roughly 69,000 distinct CDR3 sequences, approximately 8.8% of which are singletons. The source material was whole blood, sampled at baseline. All receptors derive from an adult who was a healthcare worker with PCR-confirmed SARS-CoV-2 infection or an uninfected control (not recorded which).

DNA for the CDR3: TGTGCCACCAAAGCGGACAGGGGGTTTACCGGGGAGCTGTTTTTT. This translates into CATKADRGFTGELFF. V is TRBV24-1 and J is TRBJ2-2; 10 nucleotides match TRBD1. CDR3 length: 15 residues. CDR1 is KGHDR and CDR2 is SFDVKD in the germline V gene. The ends lost 8 bases at V and 5 bases at J; junction bases unmatched: 7.

Remarks on this clonotype: The junction differs from germline at one of its ends, possibly a read error. The rearrangement joins TRBV5-6 to TRBJ2-3, with D unresolved. This CDR3 spans 13 amino acids. The V gene's germline CDR1 is SGHDT and CDR2 YYEEEE. The CDR3 region has the DNA TGTGCCAGCTCGATCTTAAGCAAAGATACGCAGTATTTT. Protein: CASSILSKDTQYF.

A few counts support this clonotype. A read error may explain this, as a much larger clone is one base away. This rearrangement joins TRBV27 to TRBJ1-1, with D hard to call. Trimming took off 7 bases at V and 5 bases at J, with 8 bases between the two ends. Germline V lookup: CDR1 MNHEY, CDR2 SMNVEV (reference sequence). This CDR3 is built from 11 residues. CDR3 amino acids: CASILGTEAFF. CDR3 coding DNA: TGTGCCAGCATCTTGGGGACTGAAGCTTTCTTT.

The chain is built from TRBV5-4 and TRBJ2-7; 10 nucleotides match TRBD2. The CDR3 sequence is 15 residues long. Per the germline V gene, CDR1 is SGHNT and CDR2 is YYREEE (reference sequence). The junction had 7 bases not matched to a gene; V was cut back by 6 bases and J by 1 base. CDR3 DNA: TGTGCCAGCACCCTAGCGGGAGCAGCATCCTACGAGCAGTACTTC. Its protein is CASTLAGAASYEQYF.

This clonotype was detected ten times or more. The chain couples TRBV11-2 to TRBJ2-5, with TRBD2 identical over 7 bases. The germline gives CDR1 SGHAT, CDR2 FQNNGV. The CDR3 loop spans 16 amino acids. V shed 1 base, J shed 0 bases, and the junction held 5 bases outside the gene matches. The chain's CDR3 is CASSLGDYNYQETQYF. CDR3 nucleotide sequence: TGTGCCAGCAGCTTAGGGGACTATAACTACCAAGAGACCCAGTACTTC.

The sample holds many counts of this clonotype. This chain uses TRBV6-6 with TRBJ1-2; 8 bases are a match to TRBD1. V shed 4 bases, J shed 4 bases, and the junction held 2 bases outside the gene matches. Germline V gene lookup returns CDR1 MNHNY and CDR2 SVGAGI (reference sequence). The CDR3 consists of 13 residues. In DNA form, the CDR3 reads TGTGCCAGCAGTTTAGACAGGGGCTATGGCTACACCTTC. This translates into CASSLDRGYGYTF.

This clonotype was seen more than once but under ten times. The rearrangement joins TRBV20-1 to TRBJ1-2; 7 nucleotides line up with TRBD1. The CDR3 covers 15 residues. The ends lost 6 bases at V and 4 bases at J; junction bases unmatched: 14. In germline, CDR1 is DFQATT, CDR2 SNEGSKA (reference sequence). DNA of the CDR3: TGCAGTGCCAGGGACAGCCGTATGGGAGGCTATGGCTACACCTTC. This sequence encodes CSARDSRMGGYGYTF.

In its sample, this clonotype was seen many times. This chain connects TRBV6-2 or TRBV6-3 to TRBJ1-1; 8 bases are shared with TRBD1. V shed 7 bases and J 0 bases; nucleotides not matched to a gene: 1. This CDR3 region has 13 residues. Per germline, CDR1 MNHEY and CDR2 SVGEGT. The CDR3 region has the DNA TGTGCCAGCAAGGGACAGGTGAACACTGAAGCTTTCTTT. Translated: CASKGQVNTEAFF.

V is TRBV20-1 and J is TRBJ2-6; D is uncertain. This CDR3 is built from 15 residues. Germline values: CDR1 DFQATT, CDR2 SNEGSKA (reference sequence). V lost 5 bases and J lost 3, with 14 bases in between. The CDR3 region is CSARPIARGANVLTF. The CDR3 DNA reads TGCAGTGCTCGGCCCATAGCTCGTGGGGCCAACGTCCTGACTTTC.

The gene calls are TRBV6-5 and TRBJ1-2; TRBD1 agrees at 10 bases. The CDR3 has 15 residues. Germline V gene sequence: CDR1 MNHEY, CDR2 SVGAGI. Losses at the gene ends were 3 bases for V and 7 bases for J; bases not matched to a gene: 8. This CDR3 is CASSYYGQGVGGYTF. The CDR3 nucleotides are TGTGCCAGCAGTTATTATGGACAGGGGGTTGGTGGCTACACCTTC.

Comments on this clonotype: The junction and the germline gene differ at one end; a read error may be behind it. The V gene is TRBV10-3, the J gene TRBJ2-3; no clear D gene. The CDR3 has 10 residues. CDR1 is ENHRY and CDR2 is SYGVKD in the germline V gene. CDR3 bases: TGTGCCATCAGTATCCCCGCTGGGGATTTT. Amino acids: CAISIPAGDF.

The CDR3 reads CASSVRDRGYEQYF. The CDR3 DNA is TGTGCCAGCAGTGTCCGGGACAGGGGCTACGAGCAGTACTTC. The J gene is TRBJ2-7, the V gene TRBV27; 10 bases agree with TRBD1. V dropped 5 bases and J dropped 3; count of bases not matched to a gene: 4. This CDR3 has 14 amino acids. Germline lookup yields CDR1 MNHEY and CDR2 SMNVEV (reference sequence).

This clonotype was found many times. The chain joins TRBV20-1 to TRBJ2-1, with D perhaps TRBD1 or TRBD2 (6 bases each). Trimming pared 0 bases from V and 6 bases from J, leaving 15 bases between. The CDR3 extends over 15 amino acids. Germline V gene lookup returns CDR1 DFQATT and CDR2 SNEGSKA (reference sequence). CDR3 nucleotide sequence: TGCAGTGCTAGAGATCTGAGGACGGGGGCCAATGAGCAGTTCTTC. This codes for CSARDLRTGANEQFF.

This clonotype was picked up a small number of times. This chain links TRBV29-1 with TRBJ2-7; the D call may be TRBD1 or TRBD2 (6 bases each). Trimming pared 4 bases from V and 1 base from J, leaving 14 bases between. CDR3 length equals 14 residues. Germline CDR1 SQVTM, CDR2 ANQGSEA. CDR3 protein: CSVGGARGSYEQYF. The DNA for the CDR3 is TGCAGCGTTGGCGGGGCAAGGGGGTCCTACGAGCAGTACTTC.

J is TRBJ1-4 and V is TRBV30; the match to TRBD1 covers 8 bases. This CDR3 contains 14 residues. Trimming removed 3 bases from V and 5 bases from J; junction bases left unmatched: 5. CDR1 GTSNPN and CDR2 SVGIG come from the germline V gene (reference sequence). CDR3 sequence reads: CAWSIQGANEKLFF. In DNA, the CDR3 is TGTGCCTGGAGCATTCAGGGGGCCAATGAAAAACTGTTTTTT.

The rearrangement links TRBV9 to TRBJ2-3; D is undetermined. Germline V lookup: CDR1 SGDLS, CDR2 YYNGEE. V was trimmed by 3 bases and J by 4 bases, leaving 9 bases between them. The CDR3 sequence is 13 residues long. The CDR3 sequence is CASSAGPSDTQYF. The DNA for the CDR3 is TGTGCCAGCAGCGCCGGACCGTCAGATACGCAGTATTTT.

The CDR3 here is CASSQDRDSSWYF. The CDR3 DNA follows: TGCGCCAGCAGCCAAGATCGGGACAGTTCATGGTATTTT. The chain is built from TRBV4-1 and TRBJ2-3; the match to TRBD1 covers 7 bases. The CDR3 is 13 residues long. V gave up 0 bases and J gave up 14 bases; unmatched junction bases: 8. Germline-derived CDR1 and CDR2 are MGHRA and YSYEKL.

DNA for the CDR3: TGTGCCAGCTCACCACCCCTCTCTGGAAACACCATATATTTT. Residues: CASSPPLSGNTIYF. V is TRBV18 and J is TRBJ1-3; D unresolved. The V gene's germline CDR1 is KGHSH and CDR2 LQKENI. Trimming cost V 0 bases and J 0 bases, with 3 bases left between them. There are 14 residues in the CDR3.

This clonotype appeared once. The chain uses TRBV12-3 or TRBV12-4 and TRBJ2-3; a weak D match, TRBD2 (6 bases). The CDR3 covers 15 residues. V was trimmed by 4 bases and J by 3 bases, leaving 14 bases between them. The CDR3 is CASSYPEGTTDTQYF. Here the CDR3 DNA reads TGTGCCAGCAGTTACCCCGAGGGGACTACAGATACGCAGTATTTT.

This clonotype was seen many times. The chain employs TRBV3-1 and TRBJ1-2; the match to TRBD1 covers 11 bases. The germline CDR1 and CDR2 sequences are LGHDT and YNNKEL (reference sequence). The J segment lost 4 bases and the V segment lost 4 bases, leaving 5 bases of the junction unmatched. The CDR3 has 15 residues. The CDR3 spells CASSPGQGAAYGYTF. Written as DNA, the CDR3 is TGTGCCAGCAGCCCCGGACAGGGGGCGGCCTATGGCTACACCTTC.

At least ten counts were recorded for this clonotype. The rearrangement links TRBV6-5 to TRBJ2-5, with D possibly TRBD2 on 6 matching bases. The ends were cut back, 0 bases at V and 4 bases at J, with 15 bases in the middle. CDR1 and CDR2 from the germline V gene are MNHEY and SVGAGI. The CDR3 runs 16 residues. The DNA for the CDR3 is TGTGCCAGCAGTTACTCACGGGAGAAGTTTCGAGAGACCCAGTACTTC. Amino acids: CASSYSREKFRETQYF.

In its sample, this clonotype was seen a few times. This chain links TRBV13 with TRBJ2-7, with no clear D. This CDR3 is built from 12 residues. Germline CDR1 reads PRHDT; CDR2 reads FYEKMQ (reference sequence). V gave up 1 base and J gave up 2 bases, with 3 bases separating them. The CDR3 protein is CASSLDTYEQYF. In nucleotides, the CDR3 is TGTGCCAGCAGCTTAGACACCTACGAGCAGTACTTC.

The chain combines TRBV12-3 or TRBV12-4 with TRBJ2-5; 11 bases are shared with TRBD2. The length of the CDR3 is 13 residues. Losses at the gene ends were 11 bases for V and 4 bases for J; bases not matched to a gene: 6. The CDR3 DNA reads as TGTGCCTCGGGACTAGCGGTACCAGAGACCCAGTACTTC. Its translation: CASGLAVPETQYF.

The chain has TRBV7-8 and TRBJ1-1; tentative D call: TRBD1 (5 bases). The CDR3 has 14 residues. The germline CDR1 and CDR2 sequences are SGHVS and FQNEAQ. Trimming pared 6 bases from V and 0 bases from J, leaving 11 bases between. The DNA of the CDR3 is TGTGCCAGCAGGCCGACAGTTATGAACACTGAAGCTTTCTTT. It codes for CASRPTVMNTEAFF.

This clonotype has ten or more counts. The chain joins TRBV24-1 to TRBJ2-2, with D tentatively TRBD2 (6 bases). The CDR3 runs to 12 residues. Germline CDR1 reads KGHDR; CDR2 reads SFDVKD. The V end lost 9 bases, the J end lost 7 bases, and 11 bases lay between the germline ends. The CDR3 loop reads CATGGENGELFF. CDR3 coding DNA: TGTGCCACCGGCGGGGAAAACGGGGAGCTGTTTTTT.

There are many counts of this clonotype. The rearrangement links TRBV12-5 to TRBJ2-7; TRBD1 aligns across 9 bases. After removal of 8 bases from V and 6 bases from J, the junction contained 8 bases not matched to a gene. From germline, CDR1 is LGHNT and CDR2 FRNRAP. The length of the CDR3 is 13 residues. As DNA, the CDR3 is TGTGCTAGTAAGGGACAGGGTAAGGCCGAGCAGTACTTC. This sequence encodes CASKGQGKAEQYF. The variable domain in full, with the rest retrieved from reference TRBV12-5 and TRBJ2-7, is DARVTQTPRHKVTEMGQEVTMRCQPILGHNTVFWYRQTMMQGLELLAYFRNRAPLDDSGMPKDRFSAEMPDATLATLKIQPSEPRDSAVYFCASKGQGKAEQYFGPGTRLTVT.